Listed here are 28 T cell receptor beta chains from one sample, sequenced in a study of blood T cell repertoires in COVID-19. Some clones are missing from TCRdb's copy, which holds only in-frame ones; the method was immunoSEQ multiplex PCR. The sample lists a few hundred thousand clones, around 91% occurring once. The specimen was PBMCs or T cells enriched from blood (not recorded which). The source of these receptors is a man aged 18 to 29 who had recovered from COVID-19.

This sequence joins TRBV3-1 (or the pseudogene TRBV3-2) and TRBJ1-6; D is perhaps TRBD1 (5 bases). The V gene's germline CDR1 is LGHDT and CDR2 YNNKEL (reference sequence). This CDR3 region has 14 residues. The V end lost 3 bases, the J end lost 3 bases, and 6 bases lay between the germline ends. The DNA for the CDR3 is TGTGCCAGCAGCCAGGGACTCTATAATTCACCCCTCCACTTT. This translates into CASSQGLYNSPLHF.

The chain combines TRBV11-2 with TRBJ1-2; weak D call: TRBD1 (6 bases). The V end lost 5 bases, the J end lost 0 bases, and 10 bases lay between the germline ends. Germline values: CDR1 SGHAT, CDR2 FQNNGV. CDR3 length equals 14 residues. CDR3 region: CASSLRTANYGYTF. CDR3 in DNA: TGTGCCAGCAGCCTAAGGACAGCTAACTATGGCTACACCTTC.

The chain links TRBV5-1 to TRBJ2-5; 8 bases align to TRBD1. Trimming at V came to 3 bases and at J to 5 bases, leaving 9 bases not matched to a gene. The CDR3 has 15 amino acids. Germline V gives CDR1 SGHRS, CDR2 YFSETQ. CDR3 nucleotide sequence: TGCGCCAGCAGCTCCCGGACAGGGAAGGTGGAGACCCAGTACTTC. Protein: CASSSRTGKVETQYF.

This chain joins TRBV7-8 and TRBJ1-1; TRBD1 matches 10 bases. This CDR3 has 15 residues. V trimming: 4 bases; J trimming: 1 base; junction bases outside the gene matches: 3. Germline V CDR1 and CDR2: SGHVS, FQNEAQ. The CDR3 spells CASSSRTGGNTEAFF. In DNA form, the CDR3 reads TGTGCCAGCAGCTCACGGACAGGGGGGAACACTGAAGCTTTCTTT.

This sequence joins TRBV28 and TRBJ2-1; no definite D call. Germline V CDR1 and CDR2: MDHEN, SYDVKM. V was pared by 7 bases and J by 6 bases, with 4 bases between. This CDR3 is 10 amino acids long. This chain's CDR3 is CASMANEQFF. The DNA of the CDR3 is TGTGCCAGCATGGCCAATGAGCAGTTCTTC.

CDR3 in DNA: TGTGCCAGCAGCCAAGGACTAGTTGAGGGAGAGACCCAGTACTTC. It yields the protein CASSQGLVEGETQYF. The chain recombines TRBV3-1 (or the pseudogene TRBV3-2) with TRBJ2-5; D is perhaps TRBD2 (6 bases). V shed 1 base and J shed 4 bases, with 13 bases lying between them. Germline V gene data show CDR1 as LGHDT and CDR2 as YNNKEL (reference sequence). This CDR3 has 15 residues.

V gene TRBV28 combines with J gene TRBJ2-7, with D possibly matching TRBD2 (6 bases). Trimming cost V 6 bases and J 3 bases, with 12 bases left between them. This CDR3 is 13 amino acids long. CDR1 MDHEN and CDR2 SYDVKM come from the germline V gene. The CDR3 sequence: CASSIPGDYEQYF. The CDR3 coding sequence is TGTGCCAGCAGCATCCCGGGGGACTACGAGCAGTACTTC.

The chain joins TRBV3-1 (or the pseudogene TRBV3-2) to TRBJ1-2; D not resolved. The V gene's germline CDR1 is LGHDT and CDR2 YNNKEL (reference sequence). This CDR3 spans 11 amino acids. Trimming stripped 4 bases from V and 8 bases from J, with 8 bases between. In nucleotides, the CDR3 is TGTGCCAGCAGCCGGGAGGGCGGCTACACCTTC. Amino acids: CASSREGGYTF.

CDR3 sequence (DNA): TGTGCCAGCAGTGAAGCGCCGGCAGGGGGAGGCTACACCTTC. It specifies CASSEAPAGGGYTF. V gene TRBV2 combines with J gene TRBJ1-2, with 7 nucleotides matching TRBD1. The germline gives CDR1 SNHLY, CDR2 FYNNEI. There are 14 residues in the CDR3. V shed 0 bases and J 8 bases; nucleotides not matched to a gene: 6. Full variable domain (outside the CDR3, taken from reference TRBV2 and TRBJ1-2): EPEVTQTPSHQVTQMGQEVILRCVPISNHLYFYWYRQILGQKVEFLVSFYNNEISEKSEIFDDQFSVERPDGSNFTLKIRSTKLEDSAMYFCASSEAPAGGGYTFGSGTRLTVV.

The chain couples TRBV7-9 to TRBJ2-2; TRBD2 matches 7 bases. Germline CDR1 SEHNR, CDR2 FQNEAQ (reference sequence). With V trimmed by 6 bases and J by 4 bases, 8 bases remained unmatched. CDR3 length: 15 amino acids. CDR3 residues: CASRDSGGLTGELFF. DNA for the CDR3: TGTGCCAGCAGGGATTCGGGGGGACTCACCGGGGAGCTGTTTTTT.

J is TRBJ1-2 and V is TRBV3-1 (or the pseudogene TRBV3-2), with D perhaps TRBD1 (6 bases). Trimming left V 4 bases short and J 4 bases short, with 10 bases between. The CDR3 has 13 amino acids. Germline V CDR1 and CDR2: LGHDT, YNNKEL (reference sequence). The CDR3, as DNA: TGTGCCAGCAGCCTCTCAGGGGCCTATGGCTACACCTTC. It specifies CASSLSGAYGYTF.

This rearrangement joins TRBV2 to TRBJ1-5; TRBD1 is a possible D gene (5 bases). Germline V gene data show CDR1 as SNHLY and CDR2 as FYNNEI. The CDR3 contains 14 residues. Trimming shortened V by 6 bases and J by 2 bases, and 11 bases separated the two germline ends. The CDR3 is CASRQGEGNQPQHF. In nucleotides, the CDR3 is TGTGCCAGCAGGCAGGGTGAAGGCAATCAGCCCCAGCATTTT. Variable domain in full (rest from reference TRBV2 and TRBJ1-5): EPEVTQTPSHQVTQMGQEVILRCVPISNHLYFYWYRQILGQKVEFLVSFYNNEISEKSEIFDDQFSVERPDGSNFTLKIRSTKLEDSAMYFCASRQGEGNQPQHFGDGTRLSIL.

Only a few counts were recorded for this clone. The J gene is TRBJ2-5, the V gene TRBV6-5; TRBD1 matches at 9 bases. Germline CDR1 and CDR2: MNHEY and SVGAGI. There are 14 residues in the CDR3. With 6 bases clipped from V and 5 bases from J, the junction kept 7 bases outside the gene matches. CDR3 residues: CASRRTGGVETQYF. In DNA form, the CDR3 reads TGTGCCAGCAGACGAACAGGGGGCGTTGAGACCCAGTACTTC.

The chain employs TRBV30 and TRBJ1-2; D gene ambiguous. Germline V gene data show CDR1 as GTSNPN and CDR2 as SVGIG (reference sequence). This CDR3 has 18 residues. Trimming removed 2 bases from V and 3 bases from J, with 25 bases in between. CDR3 amino acids: CAWSTLRGRALTDYGYTF. The DNA for the CDR3 is TGTGCCTGGAGTACCCTGCGAGGCCGCGCCCTGACCGACTATGGCTACACCTTC.

The chain couples TRBV5-1 to TRBJ1-4; unclear D gene. Trimming left V 2 bases short and J 0 bases short, with 17 bases between. Germline V CDR1 and CDR2: SGHRS, YFSETQ. This CDR3 has 18 residues. For the CDR3, the DNA is TGCGCCAGCAGCTTAGCTGATCCCCTAGGAGCAACTAATGAAAAACTGTTTTTT. The encoded protein is CASSLADPLGATNEKLFF.

This chain links TRBV27 with TRBJ1-5; possible D gene TRBD1, 5 bases. V was shortened by 11 bases and J by 7 bases, with 12 bases between the two germline ends. Germline CDR1 is MNHEY and CDR2 is SMNVEV (reference sequence). The CDR3 extends over 11 amino acids. CDR3 sequence (DNA): TGTGCCTCGGGGGGTAACCAGCCCCAGCATTTT. Its protein product is CASGGNQPQHF.

This rearrangement joins TRBV7-6 to TRBJ2-1, with 10 nucleotides matching TRBD1. The CDR3 sequence is 16 residues long. J was trimmed by 9 bases and V by 2 bases; bases with no gene match: 10. Per the germline V gene, CDR1 is SGHVS and CDR2 is FNYEAQ. CDR3 sequence (DNA): TGTGCCAGCAGCTTACAGACAGGGGGCCACTTAAGTGAGCAGTTCTTC. It is translated as CASSLQTGGHLSEQFF.

The gene calls are TRBV13 and TRBJ2-3; 7 bases line up with TRBD2. This CDR3 has 14 amino acids. V lost 8 bases, J lost 1 base, and 6 bases stayed unmatched. Germline-derived CDR1 and CDR2 are PRHDT and FYEKMQ (reference sequence). The CDR3 region has the DNA TGTGCCAGCGGTGGTCTAGCGGGCACAGATACGCAGTATTTT. Encoded protein: CASGGLAGTDTQYF.

The chain uses TRBV29-1 and TRBJ2-3; 8 nucleotides line up with TRBD2. Trimming took 0 bases from V and 5 from J; bases not matched to a gene: 4. The CDR3 has 14 amino acids. Germline CDR1 SQVTM, CDR2 ANQGSEA. DNA for the CDR3: TGCAGCGTTGAAGATGCGGGGGGAGTAGATACGCAGTATTTT. Encoded protein: CSVEDAGGVDTQYF.

The chain carries TRBV5-4 and TRBJ1-2; the match to TRBD1 covers 7 bases. The ends lost 5 bases at V and 2 bases at J; junction bases unmatched: 9. Germline assignment: CDR1 SGHNT and CDR2 YYREEE (reference sequence). The CDR3 length is 15 residues. The CDR3 loop is CASSPPGGGNYGYTF. As DNA, the CDR3 is TGTGCCAGCAGTCCACCAGGGGGTGGGAACTATGGCTACACCTTC.

The chain links TRBV5-1 to TRBJ2-1, with D tentatively TRBD1 (5 bases). This CDR3 comprises 13 residues. The germline gives CDR1 SGHRS, CDR2 YFSETQ. V shed 0 bases and J shed 10 bases, with 11 bases lying between them. CDR3 sequence reads: CASSLGQGKEQFF. CDR3 sequence (DNA): TGCGCCAGCAGCTTGGGGCAGGGTAAGGAGCAGTTCTTC.

The V gene is TRBV27, the J gene TRBJ2-7; possible D gene TRBD2, 5 bases. Between the trimmed V and J ends, which lost 4 bases and 0 bases, there was a span of 16 bases. The CDR3 spans 16 residues. In germline, CDR1 is MNHEY, CDR2 SMNVEV (reference sequence). This CDR3 is CASSSPGWGNSYEQYF. For the CDR3, the DNA is TGTGCCAGCAGTTCCCCGGGATGGGGTAACTCCTACGAGCAGTACTTC.

The sample holds one count of this clone. This chain links TRBV9 with TRBJ2-5; 10 bases fit TRBD2. With 3 bases clipped from V and 5 bases from J, the junction kept 4 bases outside the gene matches. CDR1 and CDR2 (germline): SGDLS, YYNGEE. The CDR3 has 14 amino acids. The CDR3 loop is CASSGLAGVETQYF. As DNA, the CDR3 is TGTGCCAGCAGCGGTCTAGCGGGAGTGGAGACCCAGTACTTC. The whole variable domain, filled in from reference TRBV9 and TRBJ2-5, reads DSGVTQTPKHLITATGQRVTLRCSPRSGDLSVYWYQQSLDQGLQFLIQYYNGEERAKGNILERFSAQQFPDLHSELNLSSLELGDSALYFCASSGLAGVETQYFGPGTRLLVL.

This chain links TRBV27 with TRBJ1-3; 7 nucleotides match TRBD1. The CDR3 length is 14 residues. Trimming at V came to 3 bases and at J to 4 bases, leaving 3 bases not matched to a gene. The germline gives CDR1 MNHEY, CDR2 SMNVEV (reference sequence). CDR3 residues: CASSLGTEGNTIYF. In nucleotides, the CDR3 is TGTGCCAGCAGTTTGGGGACAGAAGGAAACACCATATATTTT.

The chain carries TRBV11-2 and TRBJ2-7; 8 positions match TRBD1. Germline lookup yields CDR1 SGHAT and CDR2 FQNNGV. The V segment lost 2 bases and the J segment 9 bases; nucleotides outside the gene matches: 15. The CDR3 has 16 residues. The DNA of the CDR3 is TGTGCCAGCAGCTTAATTTCGGGACAGGTCCTCTCAGGGCAGTACTTC. Amino acids: CASSLISGQVLSGQYF.

V and J are TRBV13 and TRBJ1-1, with 7 positions matching TRBD1. There are 14 residues in the CDR3. Looked up from germline, CDR1 is PRHDT and CDR2 is FYEKMQ (reference sequence). Trimming took 5 bases from V and 4 from J; bases not matched to a gene: 7. CDR3 sequence: CASSADRVATEAFF. The CDR3 bases are TGTGCCAGCAGCGCCGACAGGGTGGCCACTGAAGCTTTCTTT.

The chain links TRBV4-1 to TRBJ2-7, with TRBD1 matching over 11 bases. V lost 1 base and J lost 5; bases outside the gene matches: 4. The germline gives CDR1 MGHRA, CDR2 YSYEKL. There are 15 residues in the CDR3. CDR3 sequence reads: CASSQGGQGVNEQYF. CDR3 bases: TGCGCCAGCAGCCAAGGGGGACAGGGGGTAAACGAGCAGTACTTC.

The chain couples TRBV7-8 to TRBJ1-6; no reliable D call. The CDR3 loop spans 13 amino acids. The ends were cut back, 3 bases at V and 8 bases at J, with 8 bases in the middle. Germline CDR1 reads SGHVS; CDR2 reads FQNEAQ. This CDR3 is CASSFGADSPLHF. CDR3 DNA: TGTGCCAGCAGCTTTGGTGCGGATTCACCCCTCCACTTT.